The 22 T cell receptor beta chains below come from one sample, sequenced in a study of CD4 T cell repertoires in COVID-19. Produced via immunoSEQ multiplex PCR; TCRdb's table is partial and in-frame only. The sample includes about 75,000 clones, roughly four fifths of them seen just once. Sequenced material: CD4+ T cells from peripheral blood, taken after recovery from COVID-19. These receptors were collected from a human donor who had COVID-19.

The V gene is TRBV3-1 (or the pseudogene TRBV3-2), the J gene TRBJ2-7; 10 bases fit TRBD2. The CDR3 has 15 amino acids. Germline CDR1 reads LGHDT; CDR2 reads YNNKEL (reference sequence). V lost 4 bases and J lost 5; bases outside the gene matches: 8. CDR3 region: CASSLLAGRFNEQYF. The CDR3 bases are TGTGCCAGCAGCCTACTAGCGGGGAGATTCAACGAGCAGTACTTC.

The chain links TRBV15 to TRBJ2-5; TRBD1 aligns across 9 bases. The germline gives CDR1 LNHNV, CDR2 YYDKDF (reference sequence). The CDR3 extends over 16 amino acids. V was pared by 1 base and J by 4 bases, with 7 bases of the junction left unmatched. In DNA, the CDR3 is TGTGCCACCAGCAGAGGAGGGGGACAGGGCAGAGAGACCCAGTACTTC. Protein sequence: CATSRGGGQGRETQYF.

The genes are TRBV28 and TRBJ1-2, with a tentative D call TRBD1 (5 bases). From germline, CDR1 is MDHEN and CDR2 SYDVKM. V lost 4 bases to trimming and J lost 4 bases, with 19 bases between them. This CDR3 is built from 16 residues. The CDR3 DNA is TGTGCCAGCAGTTCGTGGGTCCAGGGAATGGTCTATGGCTACACCTTC. Translating gives CASSSWVQGMVYGYTF.

In its sample, this clone was seen once. The chain couples TRBV7-9 to TRBJ2-7, with D possibly called TRBD1 or TRBD2 (6 bases each). The CDR3 spans 16 residues. The V gene lost 4 bases and the J gene lost 4 bases, with 20 bases spanning the gap. Per the germline V gene, CDR1 is SEHNR and CDR2 is FQNEAQ (reference sequence). CDR3 sequence (DNA): TGTGCCAGCAGCTCCCATGGCGGGACACTGGCGTACGAGCAGTACTTC. Protein product: CASSSHGGTLAYEQYF.

The chain uses TRBV12-3 or TRBV12-4 and TRBJ1-1, with TRBD1 as a possible D gene (5 bases). V lost 6 bases to trimming and J lost 10 bases, with 15 bases between them. The CDR3 is made up of 12 amino acids. In DNA, the CDR3 is TGTGCCAGCAGGGGGGGGAGGGTAGGAGCTTTCTTT. Protein: CASRGGRVGAFF.

The chain links TRBV12-3 or TRBV12-4 to TRBJ1-5; tentatively, D is TRBD1 (5 bases). Trimming took off 6 bases at V and 11 bases at J, with 17 bases between the two ends. The CDR3 is 13 residues long. The CDR3 DNA reads TGTGCCAGCAGGCCTGGGGGGGTGGTGGCCCAGCATTTT. This codes for CASRPGGVVAQHF.

This clone was seen once. V gene TRBV9 combines with J gene TRBJ2-7, with a possible D match to TRBD1 (8 bases). CDR1 is SGDLS and CDR2 is YYNGEE in the germline V gene. The CDR3 is made up of 15 amino acids. V was shortened by 0 bases and J by 3 bases, with 13 bases between the two germline ends. CDR3 sequence: CASSVGGGQVYEQYF. The DNA of the CDR3 is TGTGCCAGCAGCGTAGGGGGGGGACAGGTCTACGAGCAGTACTTC. Supplemented by reference TRBV9 and TRBJ2-7, the full variable domain reads DSGVTQTPKHLITATGQRVTLRCSPRSGDLSVYWYQQSLDQGLQFLIQYYNGEERAKGNILERFSAQQFPDLHSELNLSSLELGDSALYFCASSVGGGQVYEQYFGPGTRLTVT.

This clone occurred once. The V call is TRBV6-1, the J call TRBJ2-1, with 16 nucleotides matching TRBD2. Germline V gene lookup returns CDR1 MNHNS and CDR2 SASEGT. The V and J ends lost 2 bases and 10 bases, in that order; junction bases with no gene match: 23. The CDR3 has 22 residues. The CDR3 reads CASSEFMRGLAGGPIRFREQFF. For the CDR3, the DNA is TGTGCCAGCAGTGAATTTATGCGGGGACTAGCGGGAGGGCCGATTCGGTTCCGCGAGCAGTTCTTC.

DNA for the CDR3: TGTGCCAGCGAAACGCAGGGGTGGGGGCATTCACCCCTCCACTTT. Translating gives CASETQGWGHSPLHF. This chain joins TRBV21-1 and TRBJ1-6; TRBD1 was called by the table and not checked on the DNA. TRBV21-1 is listed as a pseudogene. The CDR3 loop spans 15 amino acids.

The rearrangement uses TRBV12-3 or TRBV12-4 and TRBJ2-1; 8 bases line up with TRBD1. After removal of 6 bases from V and 15 bases from J, the junction contained 10 bases not matched to a gene. The CDR3 consists of 12 residues. Here the CDR3 reads CASSLGQGGTFF. The DNA for the CDR3 is TGTGCCAGCAGCCTCGGACAGGGAGGTACGTTCTTC.

This chain uses TRBV6-2 or TRBV6-3 with TRBJ2-7, with D possibly being TRBD2 (7 bases). The CDR3 is 16 amino acids. The V gene's germline CDR1 is MNHEY and CDR2 SVGEGT. Trimming cost V 4 bases and J 3 bases, with 19 bases left between them. The CDR3 DNA reads TGTGCCAGCAGTTCCTCAGGGGACTACTCATACTACGAGCAGTACTTC. This encodes CASSSSGDYSYYEQYF.

The rearrangement uses TRBV11-2 and TRBJ2-7, with TRBD2 matching 11 bases. The germline CDR1 and CDR2 sequences are SGHAT and FQNNGV. V dropped 1 base and J dropped 2; count of bases not matched to a gene: 4. CDR3 length equals 16 residues. The CDR3 bases are TGTGCCAGCAGCTTAGCCGGGACTAGCGGCGCCTACGAGCAGTACTTC. This encodes CASSLAGTSGAYEQYF.

The gene calls are TRBV7-6 and TRBJ2-7; 7 bases align to TRBD1. Unmatched junction bases numbered 13, after V lost 3 bases and J lost 5 bases. Germline V gene sequence: CDR1 SGHVS, CDR2 FNYEAQ. The CDR3 contains 16 residues. As DNA, the CDR3 is TGTGCCAGCAGCTTTCCCCCGGGCAGGGGGAGAAACGAGCAGTACTTC. Translation gives CASSFPPGRGRNEQYF.

This clone was seen just once. This chain's CDR3 is CAISLTGADYEQYF. Here the CDR3 DNA reads TGTGCCATCAGTCTGACAGGGGCGGACTACGAGCAGTACTTC. J is TRBJ2-7 and V is TRBV10-3; 8 nucleotides agree with TRBD1. The CDR3 runs 14 residues. Germline values: CDR1 ENHRY, CDR2 SYGVKD. V shed 5 bases, J shed 3 bases, and the junction held 6 bases outside the gene matches.

The chain carries TRBV3-1 (or the pseudogene TRBV3-2) and TRBJ2-2; D is ambiguous. The CDR3 sequence is 13 residues long. In germline, CDR1 is LGHDT, CDR2 YNNKEL (reference sequence). Trimming cost V 2 bases and J 7 bases, with 8 bases left between them. The chain's CDR3 is CASSQTVIGELFF. CDR3 nucleotide sequence: TGTGCCAGCAGCCAAACAGTTATCGGGGAGCTGTTTTTT.

This rearrangement joins TRBV27 to TRBJ1-5, with a possible D match to TRBD1 (6 bases). Trimming shortened V by 4 bases and J by 3 bases, and 16 bases separated the two germline ends. This CDR3 region has 16 residues. Germline CDR1 reads MNHEY; CDR2 reads SMNVEV (reference sequence). CDR3 DNA: TGTGCCAGCAGTTCACGGAAGGACAGCCACAATCAGCCCCAGCATTTT. Its protein is CASSSRKDSHNQPQHF.

The chain has TRBV5-1 and TRBJ2-5; tentative D call: TRBD1 (6 bases). Trimming shortened V by 3 bases and J by 5 bases, and 14 bases separated the two germline ends. The CDR3 sequence is 14 residues long. Germline CDR1 reads SGHRS; CDR2 reads YFSETQ. The CDR3 protein is CASSSDTGRETQYF. Written as DNA, the CDR3 is TGCGCCAGCAGCTCGGATACAGGGCGGGAGACCCAGTACTTC.

This chain joins TRBV27 and TRBJ2-2; D uncertain. V gave up 4 bases and J gave up 3 bases, with 12 bases separating them. Germline V gene sequence: CDR1 MNHEY, CDR2 SMNVEV (reference sequence). The CDR3 covers 15 residues. The CDR3 region has the DNA TGTGCCAGCAGTTCCCTCCTCTTAGACACCGGGGAGCTGTTTTTT. Translated: CASSSLLLDTGELFF.

The chain carries TRBV19 and TRBJ1-1, with TRBD1 as a possible D gene (6 bases). CDR3 length equals 14 residues. Trimming pared 4 bases from V and 3 bases from J, leaving 12 bases between. CDR1 is LNHDA, CDR2 SQIVND, per germline (reference sequence). CDR3: CASSTAGADTEAFF. In DNA form, the CDR3 reads TGTGCCAGTAGTACTGCAGGGGCGGACACTGAAGCTTTCTTT.

The chain is built from TRBV7-2 and TRBJ1-1; weak D call: TRBD1 (5 bases). The CDR3 sequence is 17 residues long. Germline CDR1 reads SGHTA; CDR2 reads FQGNSA. The V and J ends lost 0 bases and 0 bases respectively, with 14 bases between them. CDR3 sequence: CASSLAGGRNLNTEAFF. CDR3 nucleotide sequence: TGTGCCAGCAGCTTAGCGGGGGGAAGGAACCTGAACACTGAAGCTTTCTTT.

The chain links TRBV7-7 to TRBJ2-2; 10 bases fit TRBD1. The CDR3 sequence is 15 residues long. Trimming cost V 5 bases and J 6 bases; bases outside gene matches: 6. Looked up from germline, CDR1 is SSHAT and CDR2 is FNYEAQ (reference sequence). CDR3 in amino acids: CASSKDRGDAGELFF. DNA of the CDR3: TGTGCCAGCAGCAAGGACAGGGGGGACGCCGGGGAGCTGTTTTTT.

The CDR3 DNA reads as TGTGCCAGTAGTCTCAGACAGGGTCCCCAGCCCCAGCATTTT. Its protein is CASSLRQGPQPQHF. The V call is TRBV19, the J call TRBJ1-5; 7 bases are a match to TRBD1. The CDR3 runs to 14 residues. V trimming: 5 bases; J trimming: 7 bases; junction bases outside the gene matches: 8. Germline values: CDR1 LNHDA, CDR2 SQIVND (reference sequence).